This T cell receptor beta chain stems from a study of T-cell memory formation after mild COVID-19. The wider study: Most TCR clusters belonged to a single donor.

This clonotype has more than one count but fewer than ten. Its specificity is not known. General study points: From day 15 to 85, contracting clones were balanced between CD4 and CD8, whereas later expanders leaned toward CD4+. Cross-reactive memory seemingly joined, as some responding clones were found in pre-infection memory.

V lost 1 base and J 2 bases, leaving 14 bases between the germline ends. The CDR3 loop spans 16 amino acids. From germline, CDR1 is LGHDT and CDR2 YNNKEL (reference sequence). UMIs and sample barcodes were carried by the TCR alpha and TCR beta cDNA libraries that 5'RACE produced using constant-segment primers. MiXCR, applied by TCRdb to the 5' RACE reads, yields one record per CDR3 protein. The table lists about 130,000 distinct CDR3 sequences, about 18% of them singletons. The receptor comes from a man younger than 35 who had mild COVID-19 (a few samples of this study predate the infection). Cell type and time point are not known. The chain combines TRBV3-1 with TRBJ1-2; no clear D. The sequencing input was PBMCs or a T cell subset sorted from them (not recorded which). The chain's CDR3 is CASSQVPAAANYGYTF. For the CDR3, the DNA is TGTGCCAGCAGCCAAGTCCCTGCGGCAGCCAACTATGGCTACACCTTC.